This entry features one TCR beta chain sequence. Between the trimmed V and J ends, which lost 4 bases and 5 bases, there was a span of 18 bases. In germline, CDR1 is SGHNT, CDR2 YYREEE (reference sequence). The CDR3 consists of 16 residues. This table comes from immunoSEQ multiplex PCR, and its TCRdb copy is limited to in-frame clones, with some not included. The sample has some 260,000 clones; 88% are singletons. This entry comes from a study of blood T cell repertoires in COVID-19. Study at large: Sample material is recorded as cDNA or gDNA derived from T cells, B-cell-depleted T cells, or PBMCs.

The material sequenced was peripheral blood. The TCR sequence derives from a woman in her 40s who had recovered from COVID-19. The chain has TRBV5-4 and TRBJ1-4; D gene ambiguous. The CDR3, as DNA: TGTGCCAGCAGCCGCGACGCCGTGACAAACAATGAAAAACTGTTTTTT. Residues: CASSRDAVTNNEKLFF.